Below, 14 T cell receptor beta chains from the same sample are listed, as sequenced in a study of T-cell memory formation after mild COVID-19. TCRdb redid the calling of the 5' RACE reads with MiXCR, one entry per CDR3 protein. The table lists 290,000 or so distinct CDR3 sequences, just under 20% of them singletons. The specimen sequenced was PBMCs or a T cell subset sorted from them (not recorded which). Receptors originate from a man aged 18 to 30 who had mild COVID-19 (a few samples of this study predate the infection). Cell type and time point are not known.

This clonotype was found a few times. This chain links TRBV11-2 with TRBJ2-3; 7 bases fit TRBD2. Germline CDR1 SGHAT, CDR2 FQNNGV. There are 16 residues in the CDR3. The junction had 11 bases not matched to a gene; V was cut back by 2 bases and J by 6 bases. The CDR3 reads CASSLIWRGYGDTQYF. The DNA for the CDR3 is TGTGCCAGCAGCTTAATTTGGCGGGGGTATGGGGATACGCAGTATTTT.

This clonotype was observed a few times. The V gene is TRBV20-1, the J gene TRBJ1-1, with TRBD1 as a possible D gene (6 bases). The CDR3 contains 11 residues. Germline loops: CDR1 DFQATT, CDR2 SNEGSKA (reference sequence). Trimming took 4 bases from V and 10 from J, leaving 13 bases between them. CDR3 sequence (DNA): TGCAGTGCTAAAACAGGGTTCGGAGCTTTCTTT. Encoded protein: CSAKTGFGAFF.

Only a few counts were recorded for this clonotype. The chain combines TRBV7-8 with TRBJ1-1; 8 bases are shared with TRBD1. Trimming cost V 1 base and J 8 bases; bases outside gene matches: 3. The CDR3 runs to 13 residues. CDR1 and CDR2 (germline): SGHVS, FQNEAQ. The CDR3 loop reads CASSLGRDREAFF. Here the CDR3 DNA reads TGTGCCAGCAGCTTAGGCCGGGACAGGGAAGCTTTCTTT.

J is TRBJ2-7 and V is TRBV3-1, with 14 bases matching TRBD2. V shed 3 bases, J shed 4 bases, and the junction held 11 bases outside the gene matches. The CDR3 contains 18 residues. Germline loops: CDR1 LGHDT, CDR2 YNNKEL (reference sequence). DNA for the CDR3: TGTGCCAGCAGCCACTCCGGACTAGCGGGGGGTCGTGGATACGAGCAGTACGTC. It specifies CASSHSGLAGGRGYEQYV.

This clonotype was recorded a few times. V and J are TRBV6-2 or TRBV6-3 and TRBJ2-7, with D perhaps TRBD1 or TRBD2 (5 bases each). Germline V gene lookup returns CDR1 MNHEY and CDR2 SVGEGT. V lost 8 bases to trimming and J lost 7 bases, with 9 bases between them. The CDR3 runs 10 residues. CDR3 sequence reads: CASGTSEQYF. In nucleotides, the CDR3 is TGTGCCAGCGGGACCTCTGAGCAGTACTTC.

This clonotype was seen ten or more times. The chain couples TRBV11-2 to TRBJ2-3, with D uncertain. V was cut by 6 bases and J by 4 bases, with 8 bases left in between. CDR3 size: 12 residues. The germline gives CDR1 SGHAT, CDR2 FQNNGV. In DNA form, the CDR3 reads TGTGCCAGCAGTCCCCAGGCAGATACGCAGTATTTT. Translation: CASSPQADTQYF.

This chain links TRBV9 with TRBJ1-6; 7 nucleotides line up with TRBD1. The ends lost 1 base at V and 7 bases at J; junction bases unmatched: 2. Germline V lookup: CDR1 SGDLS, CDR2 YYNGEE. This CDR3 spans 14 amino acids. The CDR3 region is CASSVQGENSPLHF. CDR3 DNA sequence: TGTGCCAGCAGCGTACAGGGGGAAAATTCACCCCTCCACTTT.

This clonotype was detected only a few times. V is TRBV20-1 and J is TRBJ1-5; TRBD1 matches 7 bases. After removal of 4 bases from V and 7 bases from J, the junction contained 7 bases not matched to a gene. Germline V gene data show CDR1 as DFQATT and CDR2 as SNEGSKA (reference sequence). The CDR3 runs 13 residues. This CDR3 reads CSAKAGGRQPQHF. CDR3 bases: TGCAGTGCTAAGGCAGGGGGGAGACAGCCCCAGCATTTT.

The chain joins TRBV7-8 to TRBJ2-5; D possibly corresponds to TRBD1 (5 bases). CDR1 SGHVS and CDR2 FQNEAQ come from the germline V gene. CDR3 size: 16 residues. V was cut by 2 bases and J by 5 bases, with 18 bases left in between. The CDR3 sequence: CASSLCRVGRGETQYF. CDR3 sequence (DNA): TGTGCCAGCAGCTTATGCAGGGTCGGACGTGGGGAGACCCAGTACTTC.

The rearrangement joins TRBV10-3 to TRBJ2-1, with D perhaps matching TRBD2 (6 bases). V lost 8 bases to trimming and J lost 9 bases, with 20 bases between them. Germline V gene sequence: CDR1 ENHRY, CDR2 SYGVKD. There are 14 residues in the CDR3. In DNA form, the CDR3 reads TGTGCCATCTGGGGGGTACAGCCGGGGAGTGAGCAGTTCTTC. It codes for CAIWGVQPGSEQFF.

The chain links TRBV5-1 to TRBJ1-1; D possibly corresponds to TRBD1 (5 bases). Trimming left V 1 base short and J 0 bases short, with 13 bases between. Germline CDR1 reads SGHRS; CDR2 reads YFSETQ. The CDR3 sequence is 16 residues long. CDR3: CASSLYGGLMNTEAFF. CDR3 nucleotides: TGCGCCAGCAGCTTGTATGGGGGTCTCATGAACACTGAAGCTTTCTTT.

The CDR3 DNA reads as TGTGCCAGCAGCTTAGCTGGACAGCCACCTAACTATGGCTACACCTTC. It yields the protein CASSLAGQPPNYGYTF. J is TRBJ1-2 and V is TRBV7-9; the D gene is possibly TRBD1 (6 bases). V lost 0 bases, J lost 0 bases, and 11 bases lay in between. The germline CDR1 and CDR2 sequences are SEHNR and FQNEAQ (reference sequence). The CDR3 has 16 amino acids. The full variable domain, its missing parts supplied by reference TRBV7-9 and TRBJ1-2, is DTGVSQNPRHKITKRGQNVTFRCDPISEHNRLYWYRQTLGQGPEFLTYFQNEAQLEKSRLLSDRFSAERPKGSFSTLEIQRTEQGDSAMYLCASSLAGQPPNYGYTFGSGTRLTVV.

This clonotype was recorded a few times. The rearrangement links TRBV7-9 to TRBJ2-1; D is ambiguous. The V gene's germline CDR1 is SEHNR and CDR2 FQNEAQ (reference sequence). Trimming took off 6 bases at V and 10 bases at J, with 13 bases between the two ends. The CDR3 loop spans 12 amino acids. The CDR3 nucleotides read TGTGCCAGCAGTCTAAACTTCATCGAGCAGTTCTTC. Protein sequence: CASSLNFIEQFF.

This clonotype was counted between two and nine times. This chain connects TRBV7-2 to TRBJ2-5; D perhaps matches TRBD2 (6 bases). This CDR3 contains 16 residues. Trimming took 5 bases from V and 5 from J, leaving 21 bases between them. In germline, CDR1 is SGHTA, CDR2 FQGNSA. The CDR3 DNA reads TGTGCCAGCAGCCTTAGTGGAAGGAGGGTGGAGGAGACCCAGTACTTC. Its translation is CASSLSGRRVEETQYF. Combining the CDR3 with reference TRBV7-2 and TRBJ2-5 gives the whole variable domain GAGVSQSPSNKVTEKGKDVELRCDPISGHTALYWYRQSLGQGLEFLIYFQGNSAPDKSGLPSDRFSAERTGGSVSTLTIQRTQQEDSAVYLCASSLSGRRVEETQYFGPGTRLLVL.